One sample yielded the 26 T cell receptor beta chains listed below, sequenced in a study of blood T cells in healthy people across ages. Primers used in a second PCR of roughly 6 to 11 cycles were a sample-barcoded 5' primer and a J-beta primer mix. TCRdb called the 5' RACE reads again in MiXCR, with one record for every CDR3 protein. The sample lists about 780,000 distinct CDR3 sequences; approximately 59% were seen once. Sequenced input: blood. The source of these receptors is a man aged 25 to 40 in good health.

The count of this clonotype is one. V is TRBV20-1 and J is TRBJ2-5; D possibly corresponds to TRBD2 (6 bases). Trimming pared 5 bases from V and 2 bases from J, leaving 24 bases between. This CDR3 has 17 amino acids. CDR1 and CDR2 from the germline V gene are DFQATT and SNEGSKA (reference sequence). The CDR3 loop reads CSAGGDNWGTQQETQYF. The CDR3 region has the DNA TGCAGTGCTGGAGGGGATAATTGGGGAACCCAACAAGAGACCCAGTACTTC.

This clonotype was recorded a few times. The CDR3 loop reads CASSPSLWVSYEQYF. The CDR3 nucleotides are TGTGCCAGCAGCCCCTCGCTATGGGTCTCCTACGAGCAGTACTTC. The chain carries TRBV3-1 and TRBJ2-7; D is ambiguous. V dropped 4 bases and J dropped 0 bases, with 13 bases sitting between them. The CDR3 is 15 residues long. Germline V lookup: CDR1 LGHDT, CDR2 YNNKEL (reference sequence).

The rearrangement joins TRBV4-1 to TRBJ2-1, with 11 bases fitting TRBD2. Germline V lookup: CDR1 MGHRA, CDR2 YSYEKL. V trimming: 3 bases; J trimming: 3 bases; junction bases outside the gene matches: 10. The CDR3 runs to 18 residues. The CDR3 sequence: CASSHEPTSGVLYNEQFF. The CDR3 region has the DNA TGCGCCAGCAGCCATGAACCGACTAGCGGGGTGCTCTACAATGAGCAGTTCTTC.

The genes are TRBV20-1 and TRBJ2-3; TRBD2 might be the D (5 bases). CDR1 DFQATT and CDR2 SNEGSKA come from the germline V gene (reference sequence). The CDR3 extends over 11 amino acids. The V end was cut by 8 bases, the J end by 5 bases, with 11 bases between. This CDR3 is CSRRTVDTQYF. The CDR3 bases are TGCAGTAGAAGGACTGTAGATACGCAGTATTTT.

V usage is TRBV9 and J usage is TRBJ2-3; no definite D call. CDR1 SGDLS and CDR2 YYNGEE come from the germline V gene. The CDR3 covers 16 residues. Trimming pared 2 bases from V and 0 bases from J, leaving 13 bases between. CDR3 coding DNA: TGTGCCAGCAGCGTGACCAGTCAAACGAGCACAGATACGCAGTATTTT. Translated: CASSVTSQTSTDTQYF.

This clonotype was picked up one time. The chain links TRBV12-3 or TRBV12-4 to TRBJ2-7; D remains ambiguous. The V end was cut by 5 bases, the J end by 8 bases, with 19 bases between. CDR3 size: 14 residues. The DNA for the CDR3 is TGTGCCAGCAGTCCGCAGCTTACTGGGTCACAGCAGTACTTC. Residues: CASSPQLTGSQQYF.

With regard to this clonotype: The germline gene is not matched at one end of the junction; a read error may be the cause. The chain combines TRBV4-2 with TRBJ2-1; TRBD2 might be the D (6 bases). The germline V gene encodes CDR1 LGHNA and CDR2 YNFKEQ. The CDR3 is made up of 14 amino acids. The CDR3 region has the DNA TGTGCCGGCAGCCTCCCCGGGGGAGACAATGAGCAGTTCTTC. It specifies CAGSLPGGDNEQFF.

This chain joins TRBV9 and TRBJ2-1; a possible D gene is TRBD1 (6 bases). V shed 0 bases and J shed 10 bases, with 8 bases lying between them. Germline V gives CDR1 SGDLS, CDR2 YYNGEE. The CDR3 covers 12 residues. The CDR3 region is CASSVEGEEQFF. The CDR3, as DNA: TGTGCCAGCAGCGTAGAGGGGGAGGAGCAGTTCTTC.

This chain connects TRBV6-2 or TRBV6-3 to TRBJ2-1, with 7 bases fitting TRBD1. The V segment lost 1 base and the J segment 4 bases; nucleotides outside the gene matches: 4. Germline CDR1 MNHEY, CDR2 SVGEGT. The length of the CDR3 is 15 residues. The CDR3 DNA follows: TGTGCCAGCAGTTACTGGGGACAGAATTACAATGAGCAGTTCTTC. It yields the protein CASSYWGQNYNEQFF.

The gene calls are TRBV20-1 and TRBJ2-7, with D perhaps TRBD2 (5 bases). Trimming cost V 2 bases and J 0 bases, with 20 bases left between them. Germline V CDR1 and CDR2: DFQATT, SNEGSKA (reference sequence). The CDR3 contains 17 residues. As DNA, the CDR3 is TGCAGTGCTAGACCCCGGGAAGAGCCCACTTACTCCTACGAGCAGTACTTC. Translating it yields CSARPREEPTYSYEQYF.

This clonotype appeared many times. A read error may be the cause here, since a much bigger clone is one base away. The gene calls are TRBV4-3 and TRBJ2-5, with TRBD1 matching 9 bases. Germline-derived CDR1 and CDR2 are LGHNA and YSLEER. V shed 5 bases, J shed 11 bases, and the junction held 15 bases outside the gene matches. The CDR3 contains 15 residues. The CDR3: CASSARDRESNEQYF. DNA for the CDR3: TGCGCCAGCAGCGCGCGGGACAGGGAGTCCAATGAGCAGTACTTC.

The rearrangement joins TRBV20-1 to TRBJ2-3, with a possible D match to TRBD2 (5 bases). Germline V gene data show CDR1 as DFQATT and CDR2 as SNEGSKA (reference sequence). Trimming took 5 bases from V and 5 from J, leaving 35 bases between them. The CDR3 has 20 amino acids. The CDR3: CSAPSPGGGLTPTRGDTQYF. In DNA form, the CDR3 reads TGCAGTGCTCCCTCCCCCGGAGGAGGCCTGACACCTACCCGCGGAGATACGCAGTATTTT.

There are a few counts of this clonotype. The chain is built from TRBV20-1 and TRBJ2-3, with D uncertain. The V gene's germline CDR1 is DFQATT and CDR2 SNEGSKA (reference sequence). The V end lost 2 bases, the J end lost 2 bases, and 11 bases lay between the germline ends. This CDR3 comprises 14 residues. The CDR3 sequence is CSARKRGLTDTQYF. CDR3 coding DNA: TGCAGTGCTAGAAAGCGAGGCCTCACAGATACGCAGTATTTT.

Notes on this clonotype: Mismatch with germline at one junction end may stem from a read error. This sequence joins TRBV5-1 and TRBJ2-1; D gene unclear. CDR1 SGHRS and CDR2 YFSETQ come from the germline V gene. The CDR3 runs to 12 residues. The CDR3 DNA follows: TGCGCCAACAGCCCTCCCTCGGATGAGCAGTTCTTC. It codes for CANSPPSDEQFF.

This clonotype was recorded only once. The gene calls are TRBV2 and TRBJ2-7; D may be TRBD1 (5 bases). Per the germline V gene, CDR1 is SNHLY and CDR2 is FYNNEI. Trimming stripped 8 bases from V and 4 bases from J, with 18 bases between. The CDR3 runs 14 residues. CDR3 amino acids: CASVHENRLYEQYF. CDR3 bases: TGTGCCAGCGTCCACGAGAACAGGTTATACGAGCAGTACTTC.

This rearrangement joins TRBV9 to TRBJ2-1; perhaps TRBD2 as D (6 bases). CDR1 is SGDLS, CDR2 YYNGEE, per germline. The germline V and J ends were trimmed by 6 bases and 3 bases, with 16 bases remaining between them. There are 15 residues in the CDR3. CDR3 residues: CASNRGWGDYNEQFF. For the CDR3, the DNA is TGTGCCAGCAACCGTGGGTGGGGGGACTACAATGAGCAGTTCTTC.

V and J are TRBV6-5 and TRBJ2-7; 7 bases agree with TRBD1. The CDR3 spans 14 residues. Losses at the gene ends were 5 bases for V and 2 bases for J; bases not matched to a gene: 6. Per the germline V gene, CDR1 is MNHEY and CDR2 is SVGAGI. CDR3 sequence: CASSLDRVTYEQYF. The CDR3 nucleotides read TGTGCCAGCAGTCTAGACAGGGTAACCTACGAGCAGTACTTC.

The chain has TRBV29-1 and TRBJ1-2, with 7 bases that match TRBD1. The CDR3 is 12 residues long. Losses at the gene ends were 7 bases for V and 4 bases for J; bases not matched to a gene: 6. Germline V CDR1 and CDR2: SQVTM, ANQGSEA. The CDR3 here is CSGVTGLYGYTF. The CDR3, as DNA: TGCAGCGGCGTGACAGGGCTCTATGGCTACACCTTC.

The chain employs TRBV7-9 and TRBJ2-3; no clear D. Germline V lookup: CDR1 SEHNR, CDR2 FQNEAQ (reference sequence). This CDR3 contains 16 residues. Deletions cut 0 bases from V and 3 bases from J, with 13 bases between. CDR3 nucleotide sequence: TGTGCCAGCAGCTTAGCCCTGATCGCCCGGACAGATACGCAGTATTTT. Translating it yields CASSLALIARTDTQYF.

The chain joins TRBV7-2 to TRBJ2-4, with D unresolved. The length of the CDR3 is 16 residues. V was pared by 2 bases and J by 2 bases, with 13 bases between. The V gene's germline CDR1 is SGHTA and CDR2 FQGNSA. DNA of the CDR3: TGTGCCAGCAGCTTATTAGAAGGGTGGTCCAAAAACATTCAGTACTTC. Residues: CASSLLEGWSKNIQYF.

This clonotype has a handful of counts. Since a much larger clone is just one base distant, this may be a read error. This chain's CDR3 is CASSRTSGGWTNGQFF. The CDR3 nucleotides are TGTGCCAGCAGCCGGACTAGCGGGGGGTGGACCAATGGGCAGTTCTTC. V gene TRBV7-2 combines with J gene TRBJ2-1; 14 positions agree with TRBD2. CDR1 and CDR2 (germline): SGHTA, FQGNSA. The CDR3 runs to 16 residues. The complete variable domain, with remaining parts taken from reference TRBV7-2 and TRBJ2-1, reads GAGVSQSPSNKVTEKGKDVELRCDPISGHTALYWYRQSLGQGLEFLIYFQGNSAPDKSGLPSDRFSAERTGGSVSTLTIQRTQQEDSAVYLCASSRTSGGWTNGQFFGPGTRLTVL.

There are a few counts of this clonotype. The V call is TRBV15, the J call TRBJ1-2; D remains unclear. The germline V gene encodes CDR1 LNHNV and CDR2 YYDKDF (reference sequence). The CDR3 runs 14 residues. The ends were cut back, 0 bases at V and 6 bases at J, with 11 bases in the middle. The CDR3 bases are TGTGCCACCAGCAGAGATCCCGGGGTCCATGGCTACACCTTC. This encodes CATSRDPGVHGYTF.

This chain uses TRBV7-6 with TRBJ2-5; 15 nucleotides agree with TRBD2. Trimming at V came to 5 bases and at J to 2 bases, leaving 15 bases not matched to a gene. In germline, CDR1 is SGHVS, CDR2 FNYEAQ. The CDR3 contains 20 residues. CDR3: CASSRIAGLAGGHRQETQYF. DNA for the CDR3: TGTGCCAGCAGCCGGATTGCGGGACTAGCGGGGGGCCATCGACAAGAGACCCAGTACTTC.

To note about this clonotype: One junction end does not reproduce the germline sequence, and a read error may be involved. The chain recombines TRBV12-3 or TRBV12-4 with TRBJ1-5, with D hard to call. The CDR3 runs 15 residues. The CDR3 protein is CASSFGGNSNRPQHF. Here the CDR3 DNA reads TGTGCCAGCAGTTTTGGAGGAAATAGCAATCGGCCCCAGCATTTT.

The chain combines TRBV20-1 with TRBJ1-2; D call uncertain. The CDR3 is 12 amino acids. Germline V gene lookup returns CDR1 DFQATT and CDR2 SNEGSKA (reference sequence). Trimming removed 5 bases from V and 1 base from J, with 8 bases in between. CDR3 in amino acids: CSALENNYGYTF. CDR3 DNA: TGCAGTGCTCTAGAAAATAACTATGGCTACACCTTC.

This clonotype was seen only a few times. J is TRBJ2-5 and V is TRBV12-3 or TRBV12-4, with D hard to call. V shed 3 bases and J shed 5 bases, with 10 bases lying between them. This CDR3 is built from 13 residues. CDR3 DNA sequence: TGTGCCAGCAGTTTGCATTACGGGGAGACCCAGTACTTC. Translation: CASSLHYGETQYF.